Described below is a single T cell receptor (beta chain) sequence and its context. This sample is part of a study of blood T cell repertoires in COVID-19. At the level of the study: Donors in the United States, Italy and Spain gave samples during acute or convalescent COVID-19. PBMCs, B-cell-depleted T cells, or T cells provided the cDNA or gDNA that made up the material.

Per the study methods: Nucleated cell counts were estimated from reference gene primer amplification. Data came from immunoSEQ multiplex PCR; TCRdb stores just in-frame clones and leaves some out. V and J calls and clone size follow that table, whereas D and trimming were derived from the DNA. The sample includes some 110,000 clones, around four fifths seen only once; the top ten take approximately 0.75%. The J segment lost 1 base and the V segment lost 5 bases, leaving 9 bases of the junction unmatched. Germline loops: CDR1 MNHNY, CDR2 SVGAGI (reference sequence). The CDR3 contains 17 residues. The chain joins TRBV6-6 to TRBJ1-5, with TRBD1 matching 9 bases. The sequence was obtained from a woman between 70 and 85 years old with acute or convalescent COVID-19. The sample consisted of peripheral blood. The CDR3 region is CASSPRTGAGSNQPQHF. DNA of the CDR3: TGTGCCAGCAGTCCCCGGACAGGGGCGGGAAGCAATCAGCCCCAGCATTTT.